The clone carrying this TCR beta chain has a handful of counts. The germline CDR1 and CDR2 sequences are MNHNS and SASEGT. The V end was cut by 3 bases, the J end by 9 bases, with 20 bases between. There are 15 residues in the CDR3. The source of the sample is a study of blood T cell repertoires in COVID-19. Across the whole study: Researchers got acute and convalescent COVID-19 samples from the United States, Italy and Spain. In each case, the material was cDNA or gDNA derived from T cells, B-cell-depleted T cells, or PBMCs.

In the source study's methods: For nucleated cells, counts were estimated from reference gene primer amplification. The data were produced by immunoSEQ multiplex PCR, yet TCRdb's version contains in-frame clones alone and is incomplete. Clone size and the V and J calls come from that table; the DNA yielded D and trimming. Of 110,000 to 150,000 clones in the sample, 80% to 85% were seen once. This clonotype was obtained from a human donor in a cohort sampled during active COVID-19. Specimen: peripheral blood. This chain uses TRBV6-1 with TRBJ1-2, with D hard to call. For the CDR3, the DNA is TGTGCCAGCAGTGATAGATCCCCGGGGAGGGATCGCTACACCTTC. It yields the protein CASSDRSPGRDRYTF.